These T cell receptor beta chains were read from a single sample in a study of T-cell reconstitution after alpha-beta-depleted transplantation in children. TCRdb analysed the PCR reads with MiXCR anew, one entry per CDR3 protein. This table has 200,000 to 250,000 distinct CDR3 sequences, under 30% appearing once. The sample was PBMCs, mostly from graft donor cells, taken 360 days after TCRalphabeta/CD19-depleted stem cell transplant. The receptors come from a female patient aged 2-9 years who had a stem cell transplant for congenital amegakaryocytic thrombocytopenia, so the T cells may come from the graft donor. Both conserved end residues are part of each CDR3. The D gene is left open where the match is weak. Only some rows state a clone size, as once, few, many or a class for expanded clones.

D gene	clone size	J gene	V gene	CDR3 protein	CDR3 DNA
TRBD2	once	TRBJ2-2	TRBV6-1	CASIEAGGPDTGELFF	TGTGCCAGCATTGAAGCGGGGGGGCCCGACACCGGGGAGCTGTTTTTT
TRBD2	-	TRBJ2-1	TRBV3-1	CASSQVSLAGSYEQFF	TGTGCCAGCAGCCAAGTATCTCTAGCGGGGAGTTATGAGCAGTTCTTC
-	few	TRBJ1-2	TRBV7-9	CASRVDGRANYGYTF	TGTGCCAGCAGGGTTGACGGAAGAGCTAACTATGGCTACACCTTC
TRBD2	-	TRBJ2-7	TRBV15	CATSRVGSGGSYEQYF	TGTGCCACCAGCAGAGTCGGTAGCGGGGGATCCTACGAGCAGTACTTC
-	-	TRBJ2-1	TRBV6-1	CASSRGMAGWNEQFF	TGTGCCAGCTCTCGGGGGATGGCAGGGTGGAATGAGCAGTTCTTC
-	few	TRBJ1-6	TRBV25-1	CASSEPEQGERSPLHF	TGTGCCAGCAGTGAACCTGAGCAGGGTGAGCGTTCACCCCTCCACTTT
-	few	TRBJ2-1	TRBV12-3/TRBV12-4	CASSFRYRSDNEQFF	TGTGCCAGCAGTTTCCGTTACAGGTCCGACAATGAGCAGTTCTTC
-	many	TRBJ1-1	TRBV4-3	CASSQGVGNTEAFF	TGCGCCAGCAGCCAAGGGGTAGGGAACACTGAAGCTTTCTTT
-	-	TRBJ1-1	TRBV4-3	CASSQVIIGREAFF	TGCGCCAGCAGCCAAGTTATAATAGGGAGAGAAGCTTTCTTT
-	-	TRBJ2-3	TRBV25-1	CASSSSLARDTHYF	TGTGCCAGCAGTTCCAGCCTAGCAAGAGATACGCACTATTTT
TRBD2	few	TRBJ2-3	TRBV20-1	CSARGGREEPDTQYF	TGCAGTGCTAGAGGTGGGCGGGAGGAGCCAGATACGCAGTATTTT
-	few	TRBJ2-3	TRBV28	CASSLWGTNLVGITQYF	TGTGCCAGCAGTTTATGGGGGACAAACCTCGTGGGGATTACGCAGTATTTT
-	-	TRBJ2-5	TRBV6-5	CASSYSEGSETQYF	TGTGCCAGCAGTTACTCCGAGGGTTCGGAGACCCAGTACTTC
-	-	TRBJ1-1	TRBV6-1	CASSPVGKGNTEAFF	TGTGCCAGCAGCCCCGTGGGGAAGGGGAACACTGAAGCTTTCTTT
-	few	TRBJ2-2	TRBV24-1	CATSDFRGVASTGELFF	TGTGCCACCAGTGATTTTAGGGGTGTTGCTAGCACCGGGGAGCTGTTTTTT
-	few	TRBJ1-4	TRBV28	CATVRGSNEKLFF	TGTGCCACCGTCAGGGGCTCTAATGAAAAACTGTTTTTT
TRBD1	-	TRBJ2-7	TRBV29-1	CSVLDRVDEQYF	TGCAGCGTTTTGGACAGGGTGGACGAGCAGTACTTC
-	-	TRBJ1-2	TRBV7-2	CASSLRLGRTNYGYTF	TGTGCCAGCAGCTTAAGGCTTGGGCGGACCAACTATGGCTACACCTTC
-	-	TRBJ2-1	TRBV7-8	CASSLPRASSYNEQFF	TGTGCCAGCAGCTTGCCTAGGGCCAGCTCCTACAATGAGCAGTTCTTC
-	-	TRBJ1-4	TRBV15	CATSRDLLQGGEKLFF	TGTGCCACCAGCAGAGATCTATTGCAGGGAGGCGAAAAACTGTTTTTT
TRBD2	-	TRBJ2-1	TRBV5-1	CASSRGELYNEQFF	TGCGCCAGCAGCCGGGGGGAACTCTACAATGAGCAGTTCTTC
-	-	TRBJ2-5	TRBV5-1	CASSTDVERYQETQYF	TGCGCCAGCAGCACGGATGTGGAGAGGTACCAAGAGACCCAGTACTTC
-	once	TRBJ2-7	TRBV20-1	CSARDQRQISYEQYF	TGCAGTGCTAGAGATCAGAGACAGATCTCCTACGAGCAGTACTTC
TRBD2	many	TRBJ2-6	TRBV20-1	CSAGTSGGGSGANVLTF	TGCAGTGCTGGGACTAGCGGGGGGGGATCTGGGGCCAACGTCCTGACTTTC
TRBD2	few	TRBJ2-1	TRBV24-1	CATSDLRGGSSYNEQFF	TGTGCCACCAGTGATTTGAGGGGCGGGAGCTCCTACAATGAGCAGTTCTTC
TRBD2	few	TRBJ2-3	TRBV5-1	CASALAGGRADTQYF	TGCGCCAGCGCCCTAGCGGGGGGCCGAGCAGATACGCAGTATTTT
TRBD2	-	TRBJ2-7	TRBV7-6	CASSPSREGRYEQYF	TGTGCCAGCAGCCCTTCTCGGGAGGGCCGGTACGAGCAGTACTTC
TRBD2	few	TRBJ2-3	TRBV5-1	CASSREGREVDTQYF	TGCGCCAGCAGTCGGGAGGGCCGGGAAGTAGATACGCAGTATTTT
-	few	TRBJ1-6	TRBV12-3/TRBV12-4	CASSSSNSPLHF	TGTGCCAGCAGTTCCAGTAATTCACCCCTCCACTTT
-	many	TRBJ1-1	TRBV2	CASSGRAYTEAFF	TGTGCCAGCAGTGGCAGGGCTTACACTGAAGCTTTCTTT
TRBD2	few	TRBJ2-3	TRBV5-1	CASSLVWLAGDTDTQYF	TGCGCCAGCAGCTTGGTTTGGCTAGCGGGTGACACAGATACGCAGTATTTT
-	few	TRBJ2-4	TRBV18	CASSPGGGLAKNIQYF	TGTGCCAGCTCACCAGGAGGGGGTCTAGCCAAAAACATTCAGTACTTC
TRBD2	-	TRBJ2-3	TRBV12-3/TRBV12-4	CASSDGTSGYYTDTQYF	TGTGCCAGCAGTGACGGGACTAGCGGATATTACACAGATACGCAGTATTTT
-	-	TRBJ2-2	TRBV6-2/TRBV6-3	CASSPFGFTGELFF	TGTGCCAGCAGCCCATTCGGGTTCACCGGGGAGCTGTTTTTT
TRBD2	few	TRBJ2-3	TRBV13	CASSSRAGGTDTQYF	TGTGCCAGCAGCTCCCGGGCGGGGGGAACAGATACGCAGTATTTT
-	-	TRBJ2-5	TRBV12-3/TRBV12-4	CASSLQIGETQYF	TGTGCCAGCAGTTTACAGATTGGTGAGACCCAGTACTTC
-	-	TRBJ2-3	TRBV10-3	CAISEAGGTDTQYF	TGTGCCATCAGTGAAGCGGGTGGCACAGATACGCAGTATTTT
-	few	TRBJ2-1	TRBV12-3/TRBV12-4	CASSLPYGPGNEQFF	TGTGCCAGCAGTTTACCATACGGGCCTGGAAATGAGCAGTTCTTC
-	-	TRBJ2-3	TRBV7-2	CASSLEWSLGTDTQYF	TGTGCCAGCAGCTTAGAATGGAGCCTAGGCACAGATACGCAGTATTTT
-	few	TRBJ1-1	TRBV11-2	CASSLAAGANTEAFF	TGTGCCAGCAGCTTAGCAGCCGGGGCGAACACTGAAGCTTTCTTT
TRBD1	many	TRBJ2-7	TRBV5-1	CASSFIPTGDYEQYF	TGCGCCAGCAGCTTCATTCCGACAGGGGACTACGAGCAGTACTTC
TRBD1	-	TRBJ1-2	TRBV27	CASTAGGAGTGYTF	TGTGCCAGCACCGCAGGGGGCGCGGGCACTGGCTACACCTTC
-	few	TRBJ2-7	TRBV27	CASGAGDSYEQYF	TGTGCCAGCGGGGCAGGGGATAGTTACGAGCAGTACTTC
-	-	TRBJ2-7	TRBV11-2	CASSLEAGTSYEQYF	TGTGCCAGCAGCTTAGAGGCAGGAACCTCCTACGAGCAGTACTTC
-	-	TRBJ2-7	TRBV29-1	CSVEQGPRGEQYF	TGCAGCGTTGAACAGGGGCCCCGGGGCGAGCAGTACTTC
-	few	TRBJ2-1	TRBV24-1	CATSSWTVYNEQFF	TGTGCCACCAGTTCTTGGACAGTCTACAATGAGCAGTTCTTC
-	few	TRBJ2-5	TRBV7-2	CASSLNGGRETQYF	TGTGCCAGCAGCTTAAATGGGGGTCGTGAGACCCAGTACTTC
-	few	TRBJ1-2	TRBV10-3	CAISAHREANYGYTF	TGTGCCATCAGTGCCCACAGGGAAGCTAACTATGGCTACACCTTC
-	-	TRBJ1-2	TRBV29-1	CSVGYDRTHGYTF	TGCAGCGTTGGGTATGACAGGACACATGGCTACACCTTC
-	many	TRBJ2-7	TRBV12-3/TRBV12-4	CASSFRESYEQYF	TGTGCCAGCAGTTTCCGGGAGTCCTACGAGCAGTACTTC
-	few	TRBJ2-7	TRBV20-1	CSGTGGSFYEQYF	TGCAGTGGGACGGGCGGGTCCTTCTACGAGCAGTACTTC
-	few	TRBJ2-7	TRBV18	CASSRLGGEQYF	TGTGCCAGCTCACGACTAGGAGGAGAGCAGTACTTC
-	-	TRBJ1-1	TRBV7-3	CASSPRGNTEAFF	TGTGCCAGCAGCCCCCGCGGGAACACTGAAGCTTTCTTT
-	few	TRBJ2-7	TRBV4-1	CASSQDNTRSSYEQYF	TGCGCCAGCAGCCAAGATAACACCAGATCCTCCTACGAGCAGTACTTC
-	-	TRBJ2-2	TRBV4-1	CASSQEMVGLNTGELFF	TGCGCCAGCAGCCAAGAAATGGTGGGGCTGAACACCGGGGAGCTGTTTTTT
-	-	TRBJ2-2	TRBV7-6	CASSRVAGHIRNTGELFF	TGTGCCAGCAGCCGCGTGGCAGGGCACATTAGGAACACCGGGGAGCTGTTTTTT
-	few	TRBJ2-5	TRBV10-3	CAISLTSETQYF	TGTGCCATCAGCCTCACCTCAGAGACCCAGTACTTC